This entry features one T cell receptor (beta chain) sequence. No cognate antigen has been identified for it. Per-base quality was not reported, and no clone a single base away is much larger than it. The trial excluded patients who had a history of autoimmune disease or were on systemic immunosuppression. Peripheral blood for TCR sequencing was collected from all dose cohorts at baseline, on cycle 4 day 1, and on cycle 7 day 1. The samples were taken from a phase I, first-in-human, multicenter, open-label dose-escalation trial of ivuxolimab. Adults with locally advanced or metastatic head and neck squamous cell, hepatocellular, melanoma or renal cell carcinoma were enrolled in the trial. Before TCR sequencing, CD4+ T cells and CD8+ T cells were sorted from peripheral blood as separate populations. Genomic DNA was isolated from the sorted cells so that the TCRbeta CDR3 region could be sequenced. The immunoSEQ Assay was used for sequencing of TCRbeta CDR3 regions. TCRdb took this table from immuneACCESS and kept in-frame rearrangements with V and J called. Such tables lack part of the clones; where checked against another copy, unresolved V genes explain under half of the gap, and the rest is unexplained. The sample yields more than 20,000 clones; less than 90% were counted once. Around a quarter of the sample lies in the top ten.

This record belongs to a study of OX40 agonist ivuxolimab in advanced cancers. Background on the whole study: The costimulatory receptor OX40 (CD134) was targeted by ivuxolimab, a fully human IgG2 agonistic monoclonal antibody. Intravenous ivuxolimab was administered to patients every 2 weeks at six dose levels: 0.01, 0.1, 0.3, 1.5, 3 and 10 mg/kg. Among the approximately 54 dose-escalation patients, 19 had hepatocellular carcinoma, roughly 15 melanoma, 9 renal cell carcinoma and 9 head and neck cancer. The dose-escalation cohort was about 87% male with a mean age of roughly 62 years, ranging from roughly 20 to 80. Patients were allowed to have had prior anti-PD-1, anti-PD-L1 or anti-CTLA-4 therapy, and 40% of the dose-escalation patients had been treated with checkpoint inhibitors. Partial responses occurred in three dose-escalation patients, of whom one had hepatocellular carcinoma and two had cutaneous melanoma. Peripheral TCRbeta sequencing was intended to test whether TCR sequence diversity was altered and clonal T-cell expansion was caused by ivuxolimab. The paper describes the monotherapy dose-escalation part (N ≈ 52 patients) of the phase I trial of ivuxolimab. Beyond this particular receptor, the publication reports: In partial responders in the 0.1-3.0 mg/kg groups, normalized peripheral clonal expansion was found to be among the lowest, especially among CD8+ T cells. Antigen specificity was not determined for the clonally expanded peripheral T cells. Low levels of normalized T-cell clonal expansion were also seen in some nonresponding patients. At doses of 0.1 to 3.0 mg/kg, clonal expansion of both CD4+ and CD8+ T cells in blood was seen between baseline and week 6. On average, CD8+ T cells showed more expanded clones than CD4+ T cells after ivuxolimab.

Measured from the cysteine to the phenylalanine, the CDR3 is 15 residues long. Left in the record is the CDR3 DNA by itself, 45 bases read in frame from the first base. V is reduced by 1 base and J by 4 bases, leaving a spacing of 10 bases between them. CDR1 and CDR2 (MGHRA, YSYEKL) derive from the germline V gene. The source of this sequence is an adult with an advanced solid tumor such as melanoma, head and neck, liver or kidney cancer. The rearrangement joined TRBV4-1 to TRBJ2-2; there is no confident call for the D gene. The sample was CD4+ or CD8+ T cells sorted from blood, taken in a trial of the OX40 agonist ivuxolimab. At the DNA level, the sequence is TGCGCCAGCAGCCAAGGGCTCCAGCCCACCGGGGAGCTGTTTTTT. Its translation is CASSQGLQPTGELFF.